A single sample is the source of the 21 T cell receptor beta chains below, sequenced in a study of cytomegalovirus exposure and HLA in healthy donors. The PCR made use of 60 Vbeta and 13 Jbeta primers. The protocol was immunoSEQ multiplex PCR, while the TCRdb copy is restricted to in-frame clones and leaves out a portion. The table includes tens of thousands of clones, around 82% detected once. The sample consisted of PBMCs. Receptors originate from a man younger than 35 in good health and CMV-seronegative.

The chain uses TRBV6-6 and TRBJ2-3; TRBD2 agrees at 14 bases. The V segment lost 1 base and the J segment 3 bases; nucleotides outside the gene matches: 0. Germline CDR1 is MNHNY and CDR2 is SVGAGI (reference sequence). This CDR3 is built from 16 residues. The CDR3 region has the DNA TGTGCCAGCAGTTACTGGACTAGCGGGAGGACAGATACGCAGTATTTT. It yields the protein CASSYWTSGRTDTQYF.

The chain links TRBV7-9 to TRBJ1-5; a possible D gene is TRBD1 (5 bases). Germline V gene lookup returns CDR1 SEHNR and CDR2 FQNEAQ (reference sequence). Trimming left V 2 bases short and J 4 bases short, with 12 bases between. CDR3 size: 15 residues. In nucleotides, the CDR3 is TGTGCCAGCAGCTTACGAGACAGCCCTAATCAGCCCCAGCATTTT. Its protein is CASSLRDSPNQPQHF.

The V and J genes are TRBV6-4 and TRBJ2-2, with 8 bases aligning to TRBD2. The junction had 4 bases not matched to a gene; V was cut back by 4 bases and J by 3 bases. This CDR3 has 15 residues. Germline assignment: CDR1 MRHNA and CDR2 SNTAGT. The CDR3 spells CASSVGGADTGELFF. For the CDR3, the DNA is TGTGCCAGCAGTGTCGGGGGGGCCGACACCGGGGAGCTGTTTTTT.

The chain uses TRBV6-5 and TRBJ1-3; no clear D. V shed 9 bases and J shed 2 bases, with 11 bases lying between them. Germline CDR1 and CDR2: MNHEY and SVGAGI. The CDR3 length is 13 residues. Here the CDR3 reads CASLTFAGNTIYF. The CDR3 DNA reads as TGTGCCAGTCTGACATTCGCTGGAAACACCATATATTTT.

CDR3 sequence: CASSQDRTASGQYF. CDR3 bases: TGCGCCAGCAGCCAAGACCGGACAGCCTCGGGGCAGTACTTC. The V call is TRBV4-3, the J call TRBJ2-5, with D perhaps TRBD1 (6 bases). CDR1 and CDR2 from the germline V gene are LGHNA and YSLEER. The CDR3 sequence is 14 residues long. V dropped 0 bases and J dropped 11 bases, with 16 bases sitting between them.

The gene calls are TRBV5-1 and TRBJ2-1, with 7 bases that match TRBD2. Germline loops: CDR1 SGHRS, CDR2 YFSETQ. The CDR3 consists of 14 residues. V was clipped by 4 bases and J by 6 bases; unmatched bases: 7. The CDR3 coding sequence is TGCGCCAGCAGCCCAGCTGGGACTACCAATGAGCAGTTCTTC. It yields the protein CASSPAGTTNEQFF.

The table lists this clone with a few counts. The chain links TRBV9 to TRBJ2-6, with TRBD1 matching 7 bases. The germline V gene encodes CDR1 SGDLS and CDR2 YYNGEE. The CDR3 is 16 amino acids. After removal of 2 bases from V and 2 bases from J, the junction contained 4 bases not matched to a gene. CDR3 nucleotide sequence: TGTGCCAGCAGCGTCTCCGGGACAGCTGGGGCCAACGTCCTGACTTTC. Its translation is CASSVSGTAGANVLTF.

This sequence joins TRBV9 and TRBJ1-5; D not certain. The CDR3 has 14 residues. CDR1 and CDR2 (germline): SGDLS, YYNGEE. Trimming shortened V by 4 bases and J by 4 bases, and 12 bases separated the two germline ends. DNA for the CDR3: TGTGCCAGCAGCCCAACTCCAGGAAATCAGCCCCAGCATTTT. Protein product: CASSPTPGNQPQHF.

The V gene is TRBV7-2, the J gene TRBJ2-1; TRBD2 matches 12 bases. The CDR3 sequence is 15 residues long. J lost 5 bases, V lost 3 bases, and 2 bases had no gene match. Germline loops: CDR1 SGHTA, CDR2 FQGNSA. In DNA form, the CDR3 reads TGTGCCAGCAGCTTGACTAGCGGGAGACACAATGAGCAGTTCTTC. Translating gives CASSLTSGRHNEQFF.

The gene calls are TRBV7-3 and TRBJ1-1; D not certain. Germline V gives CDR1 SGHTA, CDR2 FQGTGA. The CDR3 is 14 residues long. V gave up 2 bases and J gave up 4 bases, with 11 bases separating them. For the CDR3, the DNA is TGTGCCAGCAGCTTAGGTCGAGATGGCACTGAAGCTTTCTTT. This sequence encodes CASSLGRDGTEAFF.

A few counts support this clone. The chain carries TRBV28 and TRBJ2-7; 7 bases are a match to TRBD1. The V gene's germline CDR1 is MDHEN and CDR2 SYDVKM. With V trimmed by 5 bases and J by 4 bases, 8 bases remained unmatched. The CDR3 has 14 amino acids. In DNA form, the CDR3 reads TGTGCCAGCAGTGAAGCCTACAGGGGTTACGAGCAGTACTTC. As protein: CASSEAYRGYEQYF. Combining the CDR3 with reference TRBV28 and TRBJ2-7 gives the whole variable domain DVKVTQSSRYLVKRTGEKVFLECVQDMDHENMFWYRQDPGLGLRLIYFSYDVKMKEKGDIPEGYSVSREKKERFSLILESASTNQTSMYLCASSEAYRGYEQYFGPGTRLTVT.

V is TRBV5-4 and J is TRBJ2-7; perhaps TRBD1 as D (6 bases). CDR3 length: 14 amino acids. Deletions cut 2 bases from V and 9 bases from J, with 18 bases between. Germline V CDR1 and CDR2: SGHNT, YYREEE (reference sequence). CDR3 residues: CASSLGRQVGVQYF. The CDR3 DNA follows: TGTGCCAGCAGCTTAGGACGACAGGTGGGAGTGCAGTACTTC.

The CDR3 nucleotides are TGTGCCTGGAGTACTCTACCGGGACATAATCAGCCCCAGCATTTT. Its protein is CAWSTLPGHNQPQHF. The chain links TRBV30 to TRBJ1-5; D may be TRBD1 (6 bases). This CDR3 has 15 amino acids. CDR1 and CDR2 (germline): GTSNPN, SVGIG (reference sequence). The germline V and J ends were trimmed by 2 bases and 4 bases, with 15 bases remaining between them.

CDR3 sequence reads: CASSFWPGTGELFF. CDR3 in DNA: TGTGCCAGCAGTTTTTGGCCGGGCACCGGGGAGCTGTTTTTT. The chain has TRBV6-1 and TRBJ2-2, with unresolved D. The CDR3 runs 14 residues. V was shortened by 5 bases and J by 4 bases, with 11 bases between the two germline ends. CDR1 is MNHNS, CDR2 SASEGT, per germline.

The chain combines TRBV7-2 with TRBJ2-7; maybe TRBD1 (6 bases). The CDR3 sequence is 14 residues long. With 5 bases removed from V and 0 bases from J, the gap between germline ends came to 11 bases. Germline V CDR1 and CDR2: SGHTA, FQGNSA. The CDR3 coding sequence is TGTGCCAGCAGCCAGGACAGAAGCTCCTACGAGCAGTACTTC. It is translated as CASSQDRSSYEQYF.

The rearrangement uses TRBV5-1 and TRBJ2-7; TRBD2 matches at 7 bases. Germline V gives CDR1 SGHRS, CDR2 YFSETQ. The trim removed 4 bases at V and 3 bases at J, leaving 10 bases unmatched. CDR3 length: 15 amino acids. The CDR3 protein is CASSRTASGSYEQYF. The CDR3 bases are TGCGCCAGCAGCCGAACGGCTAGCGGAAGCTACGAGCAGTACTTC. Based on the CDR3 plus reference TRBV5-1 and TRBJ2-7, the full variable domain is KAGVTQTPRYLIKTRGQQVTLSCSPISGHRSVSWYQQTPGQGLQFLFEYFSETQRNKGNFPGRFSGRQFSNSRSEMNVSTLELGDSALYLCASSRTASGSYEQYFGPGTRLTVT.

This sequence joins TRBV30 and TRBJ1-2; 7 bases are a match to TRBD1. The CDR3 loop spans 14 amino acids. V shed 0 bases and J 5 bases; nucleotides not matched to a gene: 6. Germline-derived CDR1 and CDR2 are GTSNPN and SVGIG (reference sequence). CDR3 nucleotide sequence: TGTGCCTGGAGTGTACGTGGGACAGCGTATGGCTACACCTTC. This sequence encodes CAWSVRGTAYGYTF.

The chain recombines TRBV10-3 with TRBJ2-7; D perhaps matches TRBD2 (5 bases). The CDR3 spans 13 residues. Germline-derived CDR1 and CDR2 are ENHRY and SYGVKD. Trimming stripped 10 bases from V and 0 bases from J, with 13 bases between. The CDR3 DNA follows: TGTGCCACCTCAGTCGGGGTCTCCTACGAGCAGTACTTC. Residues: CATSVGVSYEQYF.

CDR3 bases: TGTGCCAGCAGCCTTCAGACAGGGATCTATGGCTACACCTTC. This gives the protein CASSLQTGIYGYTF. The chain uses TRBV7-9 and TRBJ1-2, with 7 nucleotides matching TRBD1. CDR1 is SEHNR, CDR2 FQNEAQ, per germline (reference sequence). Unmatched junction bases numbered 7, after V lost 5 bases and J lost 4 bases. The CDR3 totals 14 residues. Complete variable domain (other parts from reference TRBV7-9 and TRBJ1-2): DTGVSQNPRHKITKRGQNVTFRCDPISEHNRLYWYRQTLGQGPEFLTYFQNEAQLEKSRLLSDRFSAERPKGSFSTLEIQRTEQGDSAMYLCASSLQTGIYGYTFGSGTRLTVV.

This clone was observed once. The J gene is TRBJ2-2, the V gene TRBV27, with TRBD2 as a possible D gene (5 bases). V was clipped by 7 bases and J by 5 bases, with 14 bases between them. The CDR3 runs 14 residues. Germline V gene sequence: CDR1 MNHEY, CDR2 SMNVEV (reference sequence). The CDR3 DNA is TGTGCCAGCATCCCTGCTCGGGGAACCGGGGAGCTGTTTTTT. Residues: CASIPARGTGELFF.

V is TRBV5-6 and J is TRBJ2-7, with 10 positions matching TRBD2. The CDR3 is 16 residues long. Trimming removed 2 bases from V and 3 bases from J; junction bases left unmatched: 8. In germline, CDR1 is SGHDT, CDR2 YYEEEE. The CDR3, as DNA: TGTGCCAGCAGCTTTAGGACTAGCGGACTATACTACGAGCAGTACTTC. The encoded protein is CASSFRTSGLYYEQYF.